This TCR beta chain originates from a study of T cells in Graves' hyperthyroidism and ophthalmopathy. Diagnoses were established using clinical symptoms, serum thyroxine and TRAb, thyroid ultrasound and orbital computed tomography. Fresh 10 ml peripheral blood yielded PBMCs. This CDR3 contains 12 residues. Trimming left V 1 base short and J 6 bases short, with 6 bases between. As concerns this clonotype: Antigen specificity is unknown.

Overall study results and limits: Ophthalmopathy was identified by the model a median about 6 months ahead of onset.

The source material, RNA transcripts, was used to amplify TCR beta CDR3 regions. Using the HTBI primer set, a first-round RT-PCR was run on the TCR CDR3. TCRdb redid the calling of the multiplex PCR reads with MiXCR, one entry per CDR3 protein. The data show roughly 500,000 distinct CDR3 sequences, about 22% seen once. Sequencing was carried out using blood. J is TRBJ1-1 and V is TRBV12-3 or TRBV12-4; TRBD1 might be the D (5 bases). The sequence was collected from a woman aged 70 to 79 with Graves' ophthalmopathy. The CDR3 DNA follows: TGTGCCAGCAGTTTAGGGGGCCCTGAAGCTTTCTTT. Amino acids: CASSLGGPEAFF.